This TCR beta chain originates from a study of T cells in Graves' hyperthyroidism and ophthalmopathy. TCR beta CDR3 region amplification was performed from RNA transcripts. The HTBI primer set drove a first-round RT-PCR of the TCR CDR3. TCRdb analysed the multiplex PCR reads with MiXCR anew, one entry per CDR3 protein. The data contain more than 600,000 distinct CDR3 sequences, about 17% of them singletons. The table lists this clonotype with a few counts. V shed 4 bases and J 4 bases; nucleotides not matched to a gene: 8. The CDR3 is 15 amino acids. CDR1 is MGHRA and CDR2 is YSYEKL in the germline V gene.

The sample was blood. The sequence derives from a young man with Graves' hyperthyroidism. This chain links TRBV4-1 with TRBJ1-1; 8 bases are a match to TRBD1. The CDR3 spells CASSPGGQGATEAFF. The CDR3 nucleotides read TGCGCCAGCAGCCCGGGAGGGCAGGGGGCCACTGAAGCTTTCTTT.